A single T cell receptor beta chain is shown here with its context. In the study's own analysis: Reference gene primer amplification yielded estimated nucleated cell counts. Generated by immunoSEQ multiplex PCR, the TCRdb table keeps only in-frame clones and is missing some. The DNA was the basis for D and trimming; V, J and clone size are from that table. The table shows roughly 150,000 clones, with around 74% occurring only once. The sample is drawn from a study of blood T cell repertoires in COVID-19. Study details: Researchers got acute and convalescent COVID-19 samples from the United States, Italy and Spain. T cells, B-cell-depleted T cells, or PBMCs supplied cDNA or gDNA.

Trimming took 1 base from V and 15 from J, leaving 13 bases between them. From germline, CDR1 is LGHDT and CDR2 YNNKEL (reference sequence). The CDR3 covers 12 residues. What was sequenced was peripheral blood. This receptor was obtained from an elderly woman with acute or convalescent COVID-19. The chain combines TRBV3-1 (or the pseudogene TRBV3-2) with TRBJ2-1, with D maybe TRBD2 (6 bases). Written as DNA, the CDR3 is TGTGCCAGCAGCCAAGGAATAGCGGTTGGGTTCTTC. It yields the protein CASSQGIAVGFF.